One sample yielded the 23 T cell receptor beta chains listed below, sequenced in a study of early T cells in non-severe SARS-CoV-2 infection. Using its own MiXCR run on the 5' RACE reads, TCRdb lists one record per CDR3 protein. The sample has under 60,000 distinct CDR3 sequences; approximately 10% are singletons. Sample: whole blood. The source is an adult who was a healthcare worker with PCR-confirmed SARS-CoV-2 infection or an uninfected control (not recorded which).

The V gene is TRBV27, the J gene TRBJ2-1, with 9 bases aligning to TRBD1. The CDR3 is 15 amino acids. Germline assignment: CDR1 MNHEY and CDR2 SMNVEV (reference sequence). With 4 bases clipped from V and 8 bases from J, the junction kept 9 bases outside the gene matches. The CDR3 here is CASSSRDRDSYEQFF. The CDR3 DNA sequence: TGTGCCAGCAGTTCACGGGACAGGGATTCGTATGAGCAGTTCTTC.

The chain carries TRBV3-1 and TRBJ1-1; perhaps TRBD1 as D (6 bases). V shed 2 bases and J shed 6 bases, with 13 bases lying between them. This CDR3 is 14 amino acids long. Germline V CDR1 and CDR2: LGHDT, YNNKEL (reference sequence). In DNA form, the CDR3 reads TGTGCCAGCAGCCAACCGGGACACCCTTCTGAAGCTTTCTTT. It encodes CASSQPGHPSEAFF.

In its sample, this clonotype was seen many times. The chain links TRBV4-1 to TRBJ2-4; TRBD1 or TRBD2 may be the D gene (6 bases each). The germline gives CDR1 MGHRA, CDR2 YSYEKL. This CDR3 comprises 17 residues. V shed 6 bases and J shed 2 bases, with 20 bases lying between them. Written as DNA, the CDR3 is TGCGCCAGCAGTCCAAGATGGAGGGGGGATTCCAAAAACATTCAGTACTTC. It encodes CASSPRWRGDSKNIQYF.

This clonotype has at least ten counts. The chain combines TRBV29-1 with TRBJ2-3, with TRBD2 matching 9 bases. CDR3 length: 16 amino acids. Germline assignment: CDR1 SQVTM and CDR2 ANQGSEA. V lost 8 bases to trimming and J lost 4 bases; unmatched junction nucleotides: 16. The CDR3 DNA reads TGCAGCTTTCGGCCTAGAGGCGGGGGGGAGCCAGATACGCAGTATTTT. Translation gives CSFRPRGGGEPDTQYF.

Only a few counts were recorded for this clonotype. The CDR3 sequence: CASSQVAARGLHTQYF. CDR3 DNA sequence: TGCGCCAGCAGCCAAGTGGCAGCCCGGGGCCTGCATACGCAGTATTTT. V and J are TRBV4-1 and TRBJ2-3; perhaps D is TRBD1 or TRBD2 (5 bases each). Germline CDR1 is MGHRA and CDR2 is YSYEKL. Trimming pared 1 base from V and 7 bases from J, leaving 18 bases between. The CDR3 has 16 residues.

This clonotype was seen a handful of times. The rearrangement links TRBV12-3 or TRBV12-4 to TRBJ1-6; 8 nucleotides match TRBD1. After removal of 2 bases from V and 7 bases from J, the junction contained 4 bases not matched to a gene. CDR3 length: 15 residues. The DNA of the CDR3 is TGTGCCAGCAGTTTAAGGACAGGGCCAAATTCACCCCTCCACTTT. This gives the protein CASSLRTGPNSPLHF.

This clonotype was observed many times. The CDR3 region has the DNA TGTGCCAGCAGCGTTTTGATCTCAAGCACAGATACGCAGTATTTT. Translated: CASSVLISSTDTQYF. The chain has TRBV5-5 and TRBJ2-3; D uncertain. This CDR3 region has 15 residues. Trimming left V 4 bases short and J 0 bases short, with 12 bases between. CDR1 is SGHKS, CDR2 YYEKEE, per germline (reference sequence).

Only a few counts were recorded for this clonotype. The rearrangement links TRBV29-1 to TRBJ2-7; D unclear. CDR1 is SQVTM, CDR2 ANQGSEA, per germline. The germline V and J ends were trimmed by 0 bases and 2 bases, with 5 bases remaining between them. CDR3 size: 12 residues. This CDR3 reads CSVEDGTYEQYF. CDR3 DNA: TGCAGCGTTGAAGACGGTACCTACGAGCAGTACTTC.

This clonotype was counted at least ten times. The V call is TRBV4-1, the J call TRBJ2-5; either TRBD1 or TRBD2 may fit D (5 bases each). CDR3 length: 16 amino acids. V was pared by 0 bases and J by 5 bases, with 16 bases between. Germline V CDR1 and CDR2: MGHRA, YSYEKL. CDR3 in DNA: TGCGCCAGCAGCCAAGATGGGGCGGTTCGGGGCGAGACCCAGTACTTC. It codes for CASSQDGAVRGETQYF.

The rearrangement links TRBV29-1 to TRBJ2-1; D tentatively reads TRBD1 or TRBD2 (5 bases each). V dropped 6 bases and J dropped 0 bases, with 18 bases sitting between them. The CDR3 covers 16 residues. Germline-derived CDR1 and CDR2 are SQVTM and ANQGSEA. The CDR3 sequence: CSVEGTRERSYNEQFF. As DNA, the CDR3 is TGCAGCGTAGAGGGGACGAGGGAACGCTCCTACAATGAGCAGTTCTTC.

The chain uses TRBV6-6 and TRBJ2-1; TRBD2 matches 16 bases. Per the germline V gene, CDR1 is MNHNY and CDR2 is SVGAGI (reference sequence). Trimming cost V 5 bases and J 1 base; bases outside gene matches: 8. This CDR3 contains 19 residues. CDR3 amino acids: CASSTLGLAGGHSYNEQFF. DNA of the CDR3: TGTGCCAGCAGTACACTGGGACTAGCGGGGGGGCATTCCTACAATGAGCAGTTCTTC.

In its sample, this clonotype was seen many times. The chain has TRBV5-6 and TRBJ2-2; D may be TRBD1 or TRBD2 (5 bases each). Germline V gene data show CDR1 as SGHDT and CDR2 as YYEEEE. The CDR3 runs to 14 residues. Trimming removed 2 bases from V and 2 bases from J, with 7 bases in between. CDR3 sequence (DNA): TGTGCCAGCAGCTTTGGGGGAAACACCGGGGAGCTGTTTTTT. Its protein is CASSFGGNTGELFF.

The chain uses TRBV12-3 or TRBV12-4 and TRBJ1-1, with D unresolved. Between the trimmed V and J ends, which lost 3 bases and 4 bases, there was a span of 12 bases. This CDR3 region has 14 residues. CDR3 amino acids: CASSFSSEVTEAFF. CDR3 coding DNA: TGTGCCAGCAGTTTCTCCTCTGAGGTCACTGAAGCTTTCTTT.

The rearrangement joins TRBV20-1 to TRBJ1-4; 8 positions match TRBD1. V dropped 5 bases and J dropped 8; count of bases not matched to a gene: 10. Looked up from germline, CDR1 is DFQATT and CDR2 is SNEGSKA (reference sequence). The CDR3 is 14 residues long. The CDR3 DNA is TGCAGTGCTTCATTGGGACAGGCAGGAGAAAAACTGTTTTTT. Its translation: CSASLGQAGEKLFF.

This chain uses TRBV9 with TRBJ1-1; D not certain. The CDR3 is 13 amino acids. Germline assignment: CDR1 SGDLS and CDR2 YYNGEE. The V end lost 10 bases, the J end lost 2 bases, and 15 bases lay between the germline ends. For the CDR3, the DNA is TGTGCCTCTTCACCAGAAATCAACACTGAAGCTTTCTTT. Translating it yields CASSPEINTEAFF.

This clonotype has only a few counts. The J gene is TRBJ1-5, the V gene TRBV4-2; no clear D. The CDR3 runs to 14 residues. CDR1 is LGHNA, CDR2 YNFKEQ, per germline. V was shortened by 0 bases and J by 3 bases, with 6 bases between the two germline ends. CDR3 nucleotides: TGTGCCAGCAGCCAAGATACGGTCAATCAGCCCCAGCATTTT. It yields the protein CASSQDTVNQPQHF.

This clonotype ranks as medium-sized (0.01 to 0.1%). V is TRBV12-3 or TRBV12-4 and J is TRBJ1-5; D not resolved. The V gene lost 5 bases and the J gene lost 3 bases, with 14 bases spanning the gap. The length of the CDR3 is 15 residues. As DNA, the CDR3 is TGTGCCAGCAGTCCTACCGGACTGTTCAATCAGCCCCAGCATTTT. Translated, it gives CASSPTGLFNQPQHF.

This clonotype was observed a handful of times. The J gene is TRBJ1-1, the V gene TRBV5-6; 11 bases map to TRBD1. The germline CDR1 and CDR2 sequences are SGHDT and YYEEEE. CDR3 length: 17 residues. With V trimmed by 1 base and J by 10 bases, 15 bases remained unmatched. As DNA, the CDR3 is TGTGCCAGCAGCTTGAGGCCCGGGACAGGGGGTTTTGCGGTAGCTTTCTTT. This encodes CASSLRPGTGGFAVAFF.

This clonotype has ten or more counts. The chain employs TRBV11-2 and TRBJ2-7; D unclear. CDR3 length: 17 amino acids. The germline gives CDR1 SGHAT, CDR2 FQNNGV. V lost 3 bases, J lost 3 bases, and 21 bases lay in between. The CDR3 loop reads CASSFPVDDTVYYEQYF. CDR3 DNA sequence: TGTGCCAGCAGCTTTCCCGTAGATGACACAGTTTACTACGAGCAGTACTTC.

This clonotype has just a few counts. This rearrangement joins TRBV7-3 to TRBJ1-1; weak D call: TRBD1 (5 bases). Germline-derived CDR1 and CDR2 are SGHTA and FQGTGA. The CDR3 runs to 13 residues. V lost 8 bases, J lost 4 bases, and 14 bases lay in between. The DNA of the CDR3 is TGTGCCAGCCACGTGAATCAGGGCACTGAAGCTTTCTTT. It yields the protein CASHVNQGTEAFF. Full variable domain (remainder filled in from reference TRBV7-3 and TRBJ1-1): GAGVSQTPSNKVTEKGKYVELRCDPISGHTALYWYRQSLGQGPEFLIYFQGTGAADDSGLPNDRFFAVRPEGSVSTLKIQRTERGDSAVYLCASHVNQGTEAFFGQGTRLTVV.

The chain employs TRBV6-6 and TRBJ1-2; D is perhaps TRBD1 (5 bases). V dropped 6 bases and J dropped 0 bases, with 20 bases sitting between them. CDR1 MNHNY and CDR2 SVGAGI come from the germline V gene (reference sequence). The CDR3 loop spans 17 amino acids. The CDR3 region is CASSIPFRDGANYGYTF. CDR3 sequence (DNA): TGTGCCAGCAGCATCCCTTTCCGGGACGGAGCTAACTATGGCTACACCTTC.

V gene TRBV3-1 combines with J gene TRBJ1-2; no firm D call. This CDR3 comprises 13 residues. Germline loops: CDR1 LGHDT, CDR2 YNNKEL (reference sequence). Trimming took off 2 bases at V and 7 bases at J, with 11 bases between the two ends. Written as DNA, the CDR3 is TGTGCCAGCAGCCAACAGAGACGGCCTGGCTACACCTTC. This gives the protein CASSQQRRPGYTF.

This sequence joins TRBV7-9 and TRBJ2-5; TRBD2 aligns across 9 bases. With 5 bases clipped from V and 3 bases from J, the junction kept 7 bases outside the gene matches. The germline V gene has CDR1 SEHNR and CDR2 FQNEAQ (reference sequence). CDR3 length: 15 amino acids. CDR3 residues: CASSVLSGGEETQYF. CDR3 DNA sequence: TGTGCCAGCAGCGTACTTAGCGGGGGAGAAGAGACCCAGTACTTC.